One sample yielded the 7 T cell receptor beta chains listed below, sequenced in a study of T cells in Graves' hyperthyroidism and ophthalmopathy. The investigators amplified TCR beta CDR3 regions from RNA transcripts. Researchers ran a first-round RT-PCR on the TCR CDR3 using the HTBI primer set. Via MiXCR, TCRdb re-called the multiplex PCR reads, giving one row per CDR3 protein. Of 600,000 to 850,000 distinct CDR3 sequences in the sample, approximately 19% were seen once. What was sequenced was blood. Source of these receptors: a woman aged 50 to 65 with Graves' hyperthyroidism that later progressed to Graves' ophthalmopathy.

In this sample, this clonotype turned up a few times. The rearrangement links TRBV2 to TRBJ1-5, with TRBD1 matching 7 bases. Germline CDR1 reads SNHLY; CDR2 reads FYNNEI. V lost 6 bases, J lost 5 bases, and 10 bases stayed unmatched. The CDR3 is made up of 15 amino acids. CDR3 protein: CASRDRVFYDQPQHF. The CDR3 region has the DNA TGTGCCAGCAGAGACAGGGTATTTTACGATCAGCCCCAGCATTTT.

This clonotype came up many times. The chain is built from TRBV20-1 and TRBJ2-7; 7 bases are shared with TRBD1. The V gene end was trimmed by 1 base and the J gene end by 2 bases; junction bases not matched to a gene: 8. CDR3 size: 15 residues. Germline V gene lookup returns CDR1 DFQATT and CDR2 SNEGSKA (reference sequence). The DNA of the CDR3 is TGCAGTGCTAGAGCCTGGGACAGCGCCACCTACGAGCAGTACTTC. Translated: CSARAWDSATYEQYF.

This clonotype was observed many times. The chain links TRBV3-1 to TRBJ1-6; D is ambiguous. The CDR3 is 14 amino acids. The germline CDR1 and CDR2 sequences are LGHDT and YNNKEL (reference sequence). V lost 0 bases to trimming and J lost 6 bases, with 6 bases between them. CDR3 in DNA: TGTGCCAGCAGCCAAGATTGGGGTAATTCACCCCTCCACTTT. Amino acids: CASSQDWGNSPLHF.

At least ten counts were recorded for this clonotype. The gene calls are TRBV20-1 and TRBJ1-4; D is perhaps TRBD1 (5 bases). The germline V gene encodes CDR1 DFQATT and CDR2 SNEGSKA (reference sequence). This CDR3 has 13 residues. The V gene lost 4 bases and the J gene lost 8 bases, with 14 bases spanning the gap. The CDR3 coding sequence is TGCAGTGCTATTCGGGACGGAGGGGAAAAACTGTTTTTT. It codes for CSAIRDGGEKLFF.

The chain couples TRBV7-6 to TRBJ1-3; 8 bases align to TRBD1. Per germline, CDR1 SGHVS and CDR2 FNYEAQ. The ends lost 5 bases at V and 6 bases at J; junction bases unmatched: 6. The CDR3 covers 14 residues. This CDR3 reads CASSHRDRSNTIYF. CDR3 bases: TGTGCCAGCAGCCACCGGGACAGGTCAAACACCATATATTTT. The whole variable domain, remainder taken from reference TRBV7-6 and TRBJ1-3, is GAGVSQSPRYKVTKRGQDVALRCDPISGHVSLYWYRQALGQGPEFLTYFNYEAQQDKSGLPNDRFSAERPEGSISTLTIQRTEQRDSAMYRCASSHRDRSNTIYFGEGSWLTVV.

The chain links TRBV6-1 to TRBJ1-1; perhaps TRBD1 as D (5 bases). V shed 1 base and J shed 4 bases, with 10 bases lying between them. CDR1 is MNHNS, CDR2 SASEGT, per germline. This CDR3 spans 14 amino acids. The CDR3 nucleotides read TGTGCCAGCAGTGAAGATCGGGGGTTCACTGAAGCTTTCTTT. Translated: CASSEDRGFTEAFF.

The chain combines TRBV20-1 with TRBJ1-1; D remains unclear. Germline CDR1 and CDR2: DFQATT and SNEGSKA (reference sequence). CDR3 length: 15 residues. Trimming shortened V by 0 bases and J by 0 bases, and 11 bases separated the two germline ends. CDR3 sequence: CSARDGQAVNTEAFF. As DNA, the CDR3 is TGCAGTGCTAGAGATGGGCAGGCTGTGAACACTGAAGCTTTCTTT.